This TCR beta chain comes out of a study of T cells in Graves' hyperthyroidism and ophthalmopathy. Trimming took 3 bases from V and 4 from J, leaving 12 bases between them. This CDR3 has 15 residues. What was amplified from RNA transcripts were TCR beta CDR3 regions. TCR CDR3 underwent first-round RT-PCR with the HTBI primer set. TCRdb fed the multiplex PCR reads into MiXCR, producing one record per CDR3 protein. The sample includes hundreds of thousands of distinct CDR3 sequences, about 14% of them seen just once. This clonotype was counted many times. Sequencing was performed on blood. This chain links TRBV12-3 or TRBV12-4 with TRBJ2-2, with D tentatively TRBD2 (7 bases). This sequence originates from a man aged 18 to 35 with Graves' ophthalmopathy. The CDR3 region is CASSFGGAVTGELFF. The CDR3, as DNA: TGTGCCAGCAGTTTTGGGGGGGCAGTCACCGGGGAGCTGTTTTTT.